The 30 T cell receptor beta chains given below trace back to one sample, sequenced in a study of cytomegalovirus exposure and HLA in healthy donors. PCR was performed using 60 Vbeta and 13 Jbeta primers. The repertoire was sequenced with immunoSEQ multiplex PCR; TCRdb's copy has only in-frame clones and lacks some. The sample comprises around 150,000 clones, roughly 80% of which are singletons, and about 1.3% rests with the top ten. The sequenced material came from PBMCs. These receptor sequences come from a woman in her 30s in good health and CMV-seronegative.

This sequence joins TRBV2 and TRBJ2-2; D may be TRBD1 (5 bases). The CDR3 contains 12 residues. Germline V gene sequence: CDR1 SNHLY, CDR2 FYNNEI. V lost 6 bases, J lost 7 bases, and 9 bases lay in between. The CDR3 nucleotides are TGTGCCAGCAGCTCAGGGCACGGGGAGCTGTTTTTT. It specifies CASSSGHGELFF.

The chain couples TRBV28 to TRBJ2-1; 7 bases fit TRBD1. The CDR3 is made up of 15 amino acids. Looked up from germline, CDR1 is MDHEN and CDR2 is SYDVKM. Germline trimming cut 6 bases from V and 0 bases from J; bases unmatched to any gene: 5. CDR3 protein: CASSLGQASYNEQFF. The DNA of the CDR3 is TGTGCCAGCAGCCTCGGACAGGCCTCCTACAATGAGCAGTTCTTC.

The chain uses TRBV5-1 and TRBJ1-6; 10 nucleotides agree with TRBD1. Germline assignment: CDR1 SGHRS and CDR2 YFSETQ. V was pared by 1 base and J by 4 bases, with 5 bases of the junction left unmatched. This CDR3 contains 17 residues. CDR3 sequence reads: CASSLYGTGAYNSPLHF. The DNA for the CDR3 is TGCGCCAGCAGCTTGTACGGGACAGGGGCTTATAATTCACCCCTCCACTTT.

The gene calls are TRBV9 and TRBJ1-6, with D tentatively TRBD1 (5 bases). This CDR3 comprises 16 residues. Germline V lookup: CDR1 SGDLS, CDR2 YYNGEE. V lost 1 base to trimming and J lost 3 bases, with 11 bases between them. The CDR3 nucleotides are TGTGCCAGCAGCGTAAGCGGGGGTGGCTATAATTCACCCCTCCACTTT. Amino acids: CASSVSGGGYNSPLHF.

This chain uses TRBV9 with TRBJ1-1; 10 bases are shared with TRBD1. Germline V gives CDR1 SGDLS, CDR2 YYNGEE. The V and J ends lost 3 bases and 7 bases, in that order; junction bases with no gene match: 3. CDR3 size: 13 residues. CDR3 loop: CASSGQGADEAFF. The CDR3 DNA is TGTGCCAGCAGCGGACAGGGGGCGGATGAAGCTTTCTTT.

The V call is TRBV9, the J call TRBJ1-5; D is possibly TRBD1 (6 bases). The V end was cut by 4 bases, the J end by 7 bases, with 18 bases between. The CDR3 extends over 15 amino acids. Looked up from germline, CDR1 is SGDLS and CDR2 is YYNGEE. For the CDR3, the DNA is TGTGCCAGCAGCACGGAGGGGGGGAGCCTCCAGCCCCAGCATTTT. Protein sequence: CASSTEGGSLQPQHF.

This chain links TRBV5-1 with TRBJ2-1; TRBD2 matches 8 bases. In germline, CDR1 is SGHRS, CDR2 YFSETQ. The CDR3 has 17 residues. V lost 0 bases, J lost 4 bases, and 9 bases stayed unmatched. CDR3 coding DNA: TGCGCCAGCAGCTTGGAGGGAGCGGGGGAACCATACAATGAGCAGTTCTTC. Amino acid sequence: CASSLEGAGEPYNEQFF.

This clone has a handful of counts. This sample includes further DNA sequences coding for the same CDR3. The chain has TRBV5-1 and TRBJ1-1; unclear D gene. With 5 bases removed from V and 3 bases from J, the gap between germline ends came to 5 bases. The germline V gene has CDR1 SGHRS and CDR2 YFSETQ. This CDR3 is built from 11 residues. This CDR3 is CASRLDTEAFF. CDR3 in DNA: TGCGCCAGCAGATTAGACACTGAAGCTTTCTTT.

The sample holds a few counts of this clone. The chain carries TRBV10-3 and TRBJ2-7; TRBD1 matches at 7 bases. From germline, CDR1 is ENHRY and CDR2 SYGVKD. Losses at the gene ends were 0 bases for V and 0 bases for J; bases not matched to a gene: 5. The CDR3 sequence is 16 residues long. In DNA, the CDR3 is TGTGCCATCAGTGAGTCCGACAGGGTATACTCCTACGAGCAGTACTTC. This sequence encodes CAISESDRVYSYEQYF.

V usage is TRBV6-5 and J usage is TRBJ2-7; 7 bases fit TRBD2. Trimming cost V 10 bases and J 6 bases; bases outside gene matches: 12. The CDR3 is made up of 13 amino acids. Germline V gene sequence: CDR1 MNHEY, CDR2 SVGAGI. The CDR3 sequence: CAISSGEIFEQYF. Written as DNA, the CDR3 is TGTGCCATCTCTAGCGGAGAGATCTTCGAGCAGTACTTC.

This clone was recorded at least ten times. This chain's CDR3 is CASSRTGDHGYTF. For the CDR3, the DNA is TGTGCCAGCAGCCGGACAGGGGATCATGGCTACACCTTC. V is TRBV5-6 and J is TRBJ1-2; TRBD1 matches at 9 bases. Germline lookup yields CDR1 SGHDT and CDR2 YYEEEE. V lost 4 bases, J lost 6 bases, and 4 bases stayed unmatched. This CDR3 region has 13 residues.

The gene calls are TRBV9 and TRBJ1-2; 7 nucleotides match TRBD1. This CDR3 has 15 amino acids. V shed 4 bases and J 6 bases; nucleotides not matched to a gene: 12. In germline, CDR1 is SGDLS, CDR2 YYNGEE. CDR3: CASSQRTGSFDGYTF. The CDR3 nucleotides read TGTGCCAGCAGCCAACGGACAGGATCCTTTGATGGCTACACCTTC.

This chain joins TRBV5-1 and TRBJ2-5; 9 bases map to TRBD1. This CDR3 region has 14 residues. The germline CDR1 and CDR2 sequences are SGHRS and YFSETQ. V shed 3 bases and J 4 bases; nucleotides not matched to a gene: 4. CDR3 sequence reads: CASSSTGGGETQYF. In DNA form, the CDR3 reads TGCGCCAGCAGCTCGACAGGGGGGGGAGAGACCCAGTACTTC.

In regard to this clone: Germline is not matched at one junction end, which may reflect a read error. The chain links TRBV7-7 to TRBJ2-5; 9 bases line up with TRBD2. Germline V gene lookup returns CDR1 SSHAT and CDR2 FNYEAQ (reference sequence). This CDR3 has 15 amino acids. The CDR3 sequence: CASSLRAGGQETQYF. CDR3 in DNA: TGTGCTAGCAGCTTACGAGCGGGGGGCCAAGAGACCCAGTACTTC.

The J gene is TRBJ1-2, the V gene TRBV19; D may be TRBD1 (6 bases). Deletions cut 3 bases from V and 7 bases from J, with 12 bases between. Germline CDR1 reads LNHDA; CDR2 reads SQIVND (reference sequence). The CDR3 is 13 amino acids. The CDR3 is CASSMGHTAGYTF. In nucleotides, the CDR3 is TGTGCCAGTAGTATGGGACATACTGCTGGCTACACCTTC.

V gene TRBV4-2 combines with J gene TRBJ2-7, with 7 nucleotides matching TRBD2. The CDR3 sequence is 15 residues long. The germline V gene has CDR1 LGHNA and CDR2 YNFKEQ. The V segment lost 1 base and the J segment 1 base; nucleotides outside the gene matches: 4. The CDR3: CASSQGRGISYEQYF. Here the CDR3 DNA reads TGTGCCAGCAGCCAAGGGCGGGGGATTTCCTACGAGCAGTACTTC.

The CDR3 spells CAWSSGLNTEAFF. For the CDR3, the DNA is TGTGCCTGGAGTAGCGGCCTGAACACTGAAGCTTTCTTT. This chain connects TRBV30 to TRBJ1-1; D uncertain. V lost 2 bases and J 0 bases, leaving 7 bases between the germline ends. CDR3 length: 13 amino acids. Looked up from germline, CDR1 is GTSNPN and CDR2 is SVGIG (reference sequence).

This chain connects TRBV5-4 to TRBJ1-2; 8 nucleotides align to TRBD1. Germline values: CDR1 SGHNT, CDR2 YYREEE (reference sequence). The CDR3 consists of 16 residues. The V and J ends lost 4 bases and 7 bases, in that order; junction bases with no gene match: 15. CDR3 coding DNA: TGTGCCAGCAGCCCTCCCCAGGACAGGGTTACTGGTGGCTACACCTTC. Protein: CASSPPQDRVTGGYTF. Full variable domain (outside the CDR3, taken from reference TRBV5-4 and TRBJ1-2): ETGVTQSPTHLIKTRGQQVTLRCSSQSGHNTVSWYQQALGQGPQFIFQYYREEENGRGNFPPRFSGLQFPNYSSELNVNALELDDSALYLCASSPPQDRVTGGYTFGSGTRLTVV.

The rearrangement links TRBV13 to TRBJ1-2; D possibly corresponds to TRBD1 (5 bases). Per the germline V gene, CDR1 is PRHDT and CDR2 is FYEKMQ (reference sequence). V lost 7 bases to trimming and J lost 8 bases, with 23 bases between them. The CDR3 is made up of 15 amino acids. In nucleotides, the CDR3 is TGTGCCAGCATCGAGGCCTGGGGAATGGGGCGAGGCTACACCTTC. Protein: CASIEAWGMGRGYTF.

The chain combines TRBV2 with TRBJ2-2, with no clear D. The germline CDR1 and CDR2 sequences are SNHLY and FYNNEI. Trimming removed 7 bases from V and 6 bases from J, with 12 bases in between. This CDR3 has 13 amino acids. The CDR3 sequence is CASTPEGAGELFF. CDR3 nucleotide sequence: TGTGCCAGCACTCCGGAAGGAGCCGGGGAGCTGTTTTTT.

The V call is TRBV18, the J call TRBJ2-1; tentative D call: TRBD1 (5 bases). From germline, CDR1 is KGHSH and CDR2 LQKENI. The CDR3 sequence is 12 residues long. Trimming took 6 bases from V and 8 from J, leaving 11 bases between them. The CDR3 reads CASSAGWDEQFF. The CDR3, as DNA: TGTGCCAGCTCGGCAGGGTGGGATGAGCAGTTCTTC. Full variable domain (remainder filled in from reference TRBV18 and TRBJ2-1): NAGVMQNPRHLVRRRGQEARLRCSPMKGHSHVYWYRQLPEEGLKFMVYLQKENIIDESGMPKERFSAEFPKEGPSILRIQQVVRGDSAAYFCASSAGWDEQFFGPGTRLTVL.

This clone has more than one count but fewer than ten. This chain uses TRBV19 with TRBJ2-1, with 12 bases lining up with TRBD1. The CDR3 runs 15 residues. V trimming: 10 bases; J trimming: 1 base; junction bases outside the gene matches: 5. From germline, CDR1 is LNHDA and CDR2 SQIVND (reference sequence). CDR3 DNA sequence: TGTGCCACCGGGGACAGGGGGCGATCCTACAATGAGCAGTTCTTC. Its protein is CATGDRGRSYNEQFF. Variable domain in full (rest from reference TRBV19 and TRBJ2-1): DGGITQSPKYLFRKEGQNVTLSCEQNLNHDAMYWYRQDPGQGLRLIYYSQIVNDFQKGDIAEGYSVSREKKESFPLTVTSAQKNPTAFYLCATGDRGRSYNEQFFGPGTRLTVL.

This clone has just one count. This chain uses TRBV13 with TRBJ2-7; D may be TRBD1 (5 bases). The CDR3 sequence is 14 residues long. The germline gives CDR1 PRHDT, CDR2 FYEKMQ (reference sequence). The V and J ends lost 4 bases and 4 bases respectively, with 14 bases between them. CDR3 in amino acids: CASSSPQGGYEQYF. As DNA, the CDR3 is TGTGCCAGCAGCTCCCCTCAGGGTGGGTACGAGCAGTACTTC.

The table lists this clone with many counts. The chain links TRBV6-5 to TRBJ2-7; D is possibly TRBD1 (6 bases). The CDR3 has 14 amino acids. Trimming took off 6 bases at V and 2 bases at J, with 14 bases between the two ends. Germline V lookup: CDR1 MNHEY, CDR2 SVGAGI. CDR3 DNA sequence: TGTGCCAGCAGACCACAAAACAGGGCCTACGAGCAGTACTTC. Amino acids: CASRPQNRAYEQYF.

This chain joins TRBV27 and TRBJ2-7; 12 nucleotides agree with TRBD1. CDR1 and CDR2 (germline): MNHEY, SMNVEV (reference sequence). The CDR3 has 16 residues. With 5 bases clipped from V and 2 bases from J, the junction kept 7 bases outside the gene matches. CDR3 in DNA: TGTGCCAGCAGTCTAACGGGACAGGGGGCGACCTACGAGCAGTACTTC. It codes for CASSLTGQGATYEQYF.

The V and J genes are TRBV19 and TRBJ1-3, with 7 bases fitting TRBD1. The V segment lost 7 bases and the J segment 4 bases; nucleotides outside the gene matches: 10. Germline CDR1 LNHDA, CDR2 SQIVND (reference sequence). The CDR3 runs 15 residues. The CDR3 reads CASIPRQGSGNTIYF. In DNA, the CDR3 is TGTGCCAGTATCCCCCGACAGGGTTCCGGAAACACCATATATTTT.

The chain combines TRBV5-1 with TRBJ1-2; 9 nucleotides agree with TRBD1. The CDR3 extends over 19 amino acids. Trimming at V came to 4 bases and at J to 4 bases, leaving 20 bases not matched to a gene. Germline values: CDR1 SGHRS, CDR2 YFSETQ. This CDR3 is CASSPGASGTGRAVYGYTF. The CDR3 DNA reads TGCGCCAGCAGCCCTGGAGCTTCCGGGACAGGGAGGGCCGTCTATGGCTACACCTTC.

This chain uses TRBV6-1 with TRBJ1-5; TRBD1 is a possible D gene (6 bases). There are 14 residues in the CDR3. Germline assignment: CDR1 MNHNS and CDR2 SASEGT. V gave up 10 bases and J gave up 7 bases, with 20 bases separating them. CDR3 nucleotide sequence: TGTGCCAACAGCATACAGGGTTCCAGGCAGCCCCAGCATTTT. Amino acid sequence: CANSIQGSRQPQHF.

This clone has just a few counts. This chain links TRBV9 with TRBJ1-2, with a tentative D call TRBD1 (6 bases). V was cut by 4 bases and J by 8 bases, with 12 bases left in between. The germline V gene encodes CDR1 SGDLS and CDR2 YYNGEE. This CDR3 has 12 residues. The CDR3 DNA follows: TGTGCCAGCAGCACCCAGGGGATAGGCTACACCTTC. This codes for CASSTQGIGYTF.

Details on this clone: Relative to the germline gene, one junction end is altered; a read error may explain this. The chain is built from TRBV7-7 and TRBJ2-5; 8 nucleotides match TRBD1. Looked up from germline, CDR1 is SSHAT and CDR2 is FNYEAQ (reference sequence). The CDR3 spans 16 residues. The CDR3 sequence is CASSLGAGTGQETQYF. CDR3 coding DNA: TGTGCTAGCAGCTTGGGGGCCGGGACAGGCCAAGAGACCCAGTACTTC.